The 30 T cell receptor beta chains given below trace back to one sample, sequenced in a study of blood T cells in healthy people across ages. Sample-barcoded 5' priming and a J-beta primer mix drove a second PCR of roughly 7 to 11 cycles. TCRdb called the 5' RACE reads again in MiXCR, with one record for every CDR3 protein. Of about 1 million distinct CDR3 sequences detected, roughly 45% appear once; the ten largest clones hold approximately 19%. Sequencing was carried out using blood. All receptors come from a woman aged 55-75 years in good health.

The chain is built from TRBV29-1 and TRBJ2-7; 8 bases fit TRBD1. Germline CDR1 reads SQVTM; CDR2 reads ANQGSEA. This CDR3 contains 14 residues. The J segment lost 2 bases and the V segment lost 2 bases, leaving 5 bases of the junction unmatched. The CDR3 coding sequence is TGCAGCGTTGAATTAAGGACAGGGCCCTACGAGCAGTACTTC. Amino acids: CSVELRTGPYEQYF.

The chain recombines TRBV12-3 or TRBV12-4 with TRBJ2-7; tentative D call: TRBD2 (6 bases). This CDR3 spans 14 amino acids. The V end was cut by 5 bases, the J end by 2 bases, with 13 bases between. The CDR3 region has the DNA TGTGCCAGCAGTCCCCCCAGGAGGGCCTACGAGCAGTACTTC. This gives the protein CASSPPRRAYEQYF.

V usage is TRBV20-1 and J usage is TRBJ2-5; D is ambiguous. In germline, CDR1 is DFQATT, CDR2 SNEGSKA (reference sequence). This CDR3 comprises 12 residues. V lost 0 bases and J 3 bases, leaving 5 bases between the germline ends. CDR3 in DNA: TGCAGTGCTAGAGAGGTTGAAGAGACCCAGTACTTC. It encodes CSAREVEETQYF.

The genes are TRBV7-9 and TRBJ1-4; TRBD1 matches at 9 bases. Losses at the gene ends were 4 bases for V and 7 bases for J; bases not matched to a gene: 4. This CDR3 spans 14 amino acids. The germline V gene has CDR1 SEHNR and CDR2 FQNEAQ (reference sequence). For the CDR3, the DNA is TGTGCCAGCAGCTCCGGGACAGGGTTTGAAAAACTGTTTTTT. Protein product: CASSSGTGFEKLFF.

The chain couples TRBV9 to TRBJ2-5, with 9 positions matching TRBD1. The V segment lost 3 bases and the J segment 4 bases; nucleotides outside the gene matches: 4. The germline CDR1 and CDR2 sequences are SGDLS and YYNGEE. The CDR3 spans 14 residues. The CDR3 coding sequence is TGTGCCAGCAGCGCCAACAGGGGGCGAGAGACCCAGTACTTC. It codes for CASSANRGRETQYF.

The chain joins TRBV4-1 to TRBJ2-1; D may be TRBD2 (5 bases). Germline CDR1 is MGHRA and CDR2 is YSYEKL. The V gene lost 0 bases and the J gene lost 0 bases, with 15 bases spanning the gap. The CDR3 totals 18 residues. CDR3 sequence reads: CASSQDPRRRSSYNEQFF. In nucleotides, the CDR3 is TGCGCCAGCAGCCAAGATCCTCGGCGGAGGAGCTCCTACAATGAGCAGTTCTTC.

The chain recombines TRBV5-1 with TRBJ2-2, with 8 bases lining up with TRBD1. The CDR3 contains 15 residues. CDR1 is SGHRS and CDR2 is YFSETQ in the germline V gene. The junction had 7 bases not matched to a gene; V was cut back by 2 bases and J by 7 bases. The CDR3 DNA reads as TGCGCCAGCAGCTTTTCCCAGGGGGCCATCGGGGAGCTGTTTTTT. Its translation is CASSFSQGAIGELFF.

The sample holds a few counts of this clonotype. One end of the junction does not line up with germline, which may come from a read error. The chain carries TRBV7-8 and TRBJ2-1; 10 nucleotides align to TRBD2. Germline values: CDR1 SGHVS, CDR2 FQNEAQ. This CDR3 contains 19 residues. CDR3 coding DNA: TGTGCCAGCAGCTCACTTCCGATTAGCGGGGGGAGCTCCTATAATGAGCAGTTCTTC. This sequence encodes CASSSLPISGGSSYNEQFF.

The chain carries TRBV12-3 or TRBV12-4 and TRBJ2-5; either TRBD1 or TRBD2 may fit D (5 bases each). The V end was cut by 5 bases, the J end by 4 bases, with 11 bases between. CDR3 length: 13 amino acids. CDR3 in amino acids: CASSASGTETQYF. As DNA, the CDR3 is TGTGCCAGCAGTGCCTCAGGGACAGAGACCCAGTACTTC.

This clonotype appeared a few times. V usage is TRBV7-2 and J usage is TRBJ1-1; D is uncertain. This CDR3 spans 14 amino acids. Germline CDR1 is SGHTA and CDR2 is FQGNSA. V was clipped by 5 bases and J by 8 bases, with 18 bases between them. CDR3 sequence: CASSEKAGSLEAFF. As DNA, the CDR3 is TGTGCCAGCAGCGAAAAGGCGGGCAGCTTGGAAGCTTTCTTT.

V and J are TRBV10-3 and TRBJ2-7; TRBD2 is a possible D gene (7 bases). V was trimmed by 0 bases and J by 7 bases, leaving 16 bases between them. Germline CDR1 ENHRY, CDR2 SYGVKD. The length of the CDR3 is 15 residues. The CDR3 sequence is CAISESGGGTGEQYF. In DNA, the CDR3 is TGTGCCATCAGTGAGTCAGGGGGAGGGACCGGGGAGCAGTACTTC.

The rearrangement links TRBV6-4 to TRBJ2-5; D might be TRBD2 (6 bases). Trimming left V 3 bases short and J 6 bases short, with 14 bases between. The CDR3 runs to 14 residues. The germline CDR1 and CDR2 sequences are MRHNA and SNTAGT. The CDR3 sequence: CASSEGAGGKTQYF. DNA for the CDR3: TGTGCCAGCAGTGAGGGCGCTGGAGGGAAGACCCAGTACTTC.

The CDR3 loop is CASSEPPPGQSYNEQFF. The CDR3 coding sequence is TGTGCCAGCAGTGAACCTCCACCGGGACAATCTTACAATGAGCAGTTCTTC. The chain combines TRBV6-1 with TRBJ2-1, with D maybe TRBD1 (6 bases). V was cut by 2 bases and J by 4 bases, with 18 bases left in between. Germline CDR1 and CDR2: MNHNS and SASEGT. CDR3 length: 17 residues.

The V and J genes are TRBV12-3 or TRBV12-4 and TRBJ2-5; 7 nucleotides agree with TRBD1. The DNA end is more similar to TRBJ2-7, so the J call may be wrong. The CDR3 has 15 amino acids. DNA of the CDR3: TGTGCCAGCAGTTTCCTGACAGGGAGTAATGACGAGCAGTACTTC. Translation: CASSFLTGSNDEQYF.

This clonotype was detected once. The rearrangement uses TRBV29-1 and TRBJ2-3; D might be TRBD2 (5 bases). The CDR3 covers 12 residues. Between the trimmed V and J ends, which lost 4 bases and 8 bases, there was a span of 13 bases. Germline-derived CDR1 and CDR2 are SQVTM and ANQGSEA. In nucleotides, the CDR3 is TGCAGCGTTGGCCCCGGTGGAGGTACGCAGTATTTT. Amino acid sequence: CSVGPGGGTQYF.

This chain connects TRBV29-1 to TRBJ2-5; 10 positions match TRBD2. The J segment lost 11 bases and the V segment lost 3 bases, leaving 12 bases of the junction unmatched. CDR3 length: 14 amino acids. Germline values: CDR1 SQVTM, CDR2 ANQGSEA. This CDR3 reads CSVDRLAGVDEQYF. CDR3 nucleotides: TGCAGCGTTGACCGTCTAGCGGGAGTGGATGAGCAGTACTTC.

The chain is built from TRBV7-2 and TRBJ1-4; TRBD1 aligns across 9 bases. Germline values: CDR1 SGHTA, CDR2 FQGNSA. Trimming at V came to 6 bases and at J to 8 bases, leaving 7 bases not matched to a gene. The CDR3 has 14 residues. CDR3 sequence: CASSIGQGWEKLFF. CDR3 nucleotide sequence: TGTGCCAGCAGTATTGGACAGGGGTGGGAAAAACTGTTTTTT.

This sequence joins TRBV12-3 or TRBV12-4 and TRBJ2-3, with D possibly TRBD2 on 5 matching bases. The CDR3 sequence is 14 residues long. Trimming took 6 bases from V and 2 from J, leaving 12 bases between them. Here the CDR3 reads CASRASGTTDTQYF. The CDR3 bases are TGTGCCAGCAGGGCCAGCGGAACCACAGATACGCAGTATTTT.

The chain links TRBV20-1 to TRBJ2-1; D may be TRBD1 (5 bases). V was trimmed by 6 bases and J by 6 bases, leaving 9 bases between them. The CDR3 runs 11 residues. Germline assignment: CDR1 DFQATT and CDR2 SNEGSKA (reference sequence). The CDR3: CSAQGPNEQFF. The CDR3 nucleotides are TGCAGTGCGCAGGGCCCCAATGAGCAGTTCTTC.

This clonotype was found a few times. The chain is built from TRBV3-1 and TRBJ2-5; TRBD2 matches 14 bases. The CDR3 runs to 16 residues. Germline CDR1 and CDR2: LGHDT and YNNKEL (reference sequence). Trimming at V came to 3 bases and at J to 11 bases, leaving 11 bases not matched to a gene. As DNA, the CDR3 is TGTGCCAGCAGCCACGTGACTAGCGGGAGGGTCGATGAGCAGTACTTC. Translating it yields CASSHVTSGRVDEQYF.

In this sample, this clonotype turned up a few times. The V call is TRBV28, the J call TRBJ2-3; 8 nucleotides align to TRBD2. The V and J ends lost 2 bases and 1 base, in that order; junction bases with no gene match: 2. The CDR3 sequence is 15 residues long. Per germline, CDR1 MDHEN and CDR2 SYDVKM. The CDR3 DNA sequence: TGTGCCAGCAGTTTAGTGACTAGCGGCACAGATACGCAGTATTTT. It specifies CASSLVTSGTDTQYF.

V usage is TRBV7-2 and J usage is TRBJ1-5, with 8 bases identical to TRBD1. V lost 5 bases to trimming and J lost 7 bases; unmatched junction nucleotides: 4. In germline, CDR1 is SGHTA, CDR2 FQGNSA. The CDR3 is 13 amino acids. CDR3 coding DNA: TGTGCCAGCAGCACAGGGGGGCTCCAGCCCCAGCATTTT. Protein sequence: CASSTGGLQPQHF.

V gene TRBV27 combines with J gene TRBJ2-2; D possibly corresponds to TRBD1 (6 bases). V lost 5 bases to trimming and J lost 5 bases, with 15 bases between them. The CDR3 runs to 15 residues. Germline CDR1 MNHEY, CDR2 SMNVEV (reference sequence). The CDR3 nucleotides are TGTGCCAGCAGTCCAACAGGGTGGAAGACCGGGGAGCTGTTTTTT. It is translated as CASSPTGWKTGELFF.

J is TRBJ1-5 and V is TRBV6-1; possibly TRBD1 for D (5 bases). CDR1 is MNHNS and CDR2 is SASEGT in the germline V gene. This CDR3 has 16 residues. The V gene lost 6 bases and the J gene lost 9 bases, with 24 bases spanning the gap. CDR3 in DNA: TGTGCCAGCAGCGAAAGGAAACTTGGGGGTCAGTGGCCCCAGCATTTT. This sequence encodes CASSERKLGGQWPQHF.

This rearrangement joins TRBV14 to TRBJ2-1, with no clear D. The CDR3 runs to 13 residues. CDR1 and CDR2 (germline): SGHDN, FVKESK. Between the trimmed V and J ends, which lost 10 bases and 9 bases, there was a span of 19 bases. CDR3 sequence reads: CATTTDLGGEQFF. The CDR3 nucleotides read TGTGCCACCACCACGGACCTCGGCGGTGAGCAGTTCTTC.

In the case of this clonotype: A read error is possible here, since a much larger clone lies one base away. The chain links TRBV6-2 or TRBV6-3 to TRBJ2-1; weak D call: TRBD2 (5 bases). V gave up 6 bases and J gave up 13 bases, with 19 bases separating them. The CDR3 covers 13 residues. Germline CDR1 MNHEY, CDR2 SVGEGT. The DNA of the CDR3 is TGTGCCAGCAGGGACCCTTCAAGGGAGACCCAGTTCTTC. It is translated as CASRDPSRETQFF.

This chain joins TRBV5-5 and TRBJ2-3, with D possibly matching TRBD2 (5 bases). Trimming shortened V by 1 base and J by 3 bases, and 12 bases separated the two germline ends. Germline V gene sequence: CDR1 SGHKS, CDR2 YYEKEE (reference sequence). The CDR3 is 15 residues long. CDR3 sequence (DNA): TGTGCCAGCAGCTTGCAGGAGGTGGAAACAGATACGCAGTATTTT. Translated, it gives CASSLQEVETDTQYF.

The chain couples TRBV3-1 to TRBJ2-5, with D maybe TRBD1 (6 bases). Judging by the DNA end, TRBJ2-4 fits better; the J call may be wrong. Germline values: CDR1 LGHDT, CDR2 YNNKEL (reference sequence). The CDR3 runs 15 residues. The CDR3 loop is CASSQDIVQGNIQYF. Written as DNA, the CDR3 is TGTGCCAGCAGCCAAGATATAGTCCAGGGGAACATTCAGTACTTC.

The chain links TRBV9 to TRBJ1-4; 9 bases agree with TRBD1. Germline V gives CDR1 SGDLS, CDR2 YYNGEE. Trimming at V came to 4 bases and at J to 7 bases, leaving 11 bases not matched to a gene. The CDR3 covers 16 residues. In DNA form, the CDR3 reads TGTGCCAGCAGCCCCGATCCGGGACAGGGTTCTGAAAAACTGTTTTTT. As protein: CASSPDPGQGSEKLFF.

This chain uses TRBV20-1 with TRBJ2-3; 8 positions match TRBD2. CDR1 DFQATT and CDR2 SNEGSKA come from the germline V gene (reference sequence). Trimming at V came to 3 bases and at J to 0 bases, leaving 8 bases not matched to a gene. The CDR3 spans 16 residues. This chain's CDR3 is CSASPLAGGSTDTQYF. DNA for the CDR3: TGCAGTGCTAGTCCTCTAGCGGGTGGCAGCACAGATACGCAGTATTTT.